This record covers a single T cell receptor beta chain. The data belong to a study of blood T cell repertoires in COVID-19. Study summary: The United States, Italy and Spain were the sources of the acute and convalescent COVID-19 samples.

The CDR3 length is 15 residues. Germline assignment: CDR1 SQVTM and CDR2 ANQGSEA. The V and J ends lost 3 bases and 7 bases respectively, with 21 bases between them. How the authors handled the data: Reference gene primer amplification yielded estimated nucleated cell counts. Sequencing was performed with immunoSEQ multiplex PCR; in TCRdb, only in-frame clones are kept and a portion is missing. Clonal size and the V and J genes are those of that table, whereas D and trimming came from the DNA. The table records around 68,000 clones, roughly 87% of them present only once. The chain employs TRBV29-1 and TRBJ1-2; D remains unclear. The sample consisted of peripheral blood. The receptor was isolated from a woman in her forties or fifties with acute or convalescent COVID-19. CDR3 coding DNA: TGCAGCGTTGATTCAGACCTATTCTCATCGGGTGGCTACACCTTC. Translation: CSVDSDLFSSGGYTF.